Only a few counts were recorded for the clone carrying this TCR beta chain. How the authors handled the data: Amplification from reference gene primers served as the basis for estimated nucleated cell counts. This table comes from immunoSEQ multiplex PCR, and its TCRdb copy is limited to in-frame clones, with some not included. That table furnishes V, J and clone size, whereas the DNA furnished D and trimming. The sample contains 150,000 to 200,000 clones, 70% to 80% of which appear only once. This entry belongs to a study of blood T cell repertoires in COVID-19. Overall study: Spain, Italy and the United States supplied samples that represented acute and convalescent COVID-19. Sources were T cells, B-cell-depleted T cells, or PBMCs; the material itself was cDNA or gDNA.

V gave up 2 bases and J gave up 1 base; unmatched junction bases: 2. The V gene's germline CDR1 is SGHRS and CDR2 YFSETQ. The CDR3 contains 15 residues. This TCR came from a woman aged 45 to 65 with active or convalescent COVID-19. The sequencing input was peripheral blood. V gene TRBV5-1 combines with J gene TRBJ2-1; 8 bases map to TRBD1. CDR3 in amino acids: CASSFGTGSYNEQFF. CDR3 sequence (DNA): TGCGCCAGCAGCTTTGGGACAGGTTCCTACAATGAGCAGTTCTTC.